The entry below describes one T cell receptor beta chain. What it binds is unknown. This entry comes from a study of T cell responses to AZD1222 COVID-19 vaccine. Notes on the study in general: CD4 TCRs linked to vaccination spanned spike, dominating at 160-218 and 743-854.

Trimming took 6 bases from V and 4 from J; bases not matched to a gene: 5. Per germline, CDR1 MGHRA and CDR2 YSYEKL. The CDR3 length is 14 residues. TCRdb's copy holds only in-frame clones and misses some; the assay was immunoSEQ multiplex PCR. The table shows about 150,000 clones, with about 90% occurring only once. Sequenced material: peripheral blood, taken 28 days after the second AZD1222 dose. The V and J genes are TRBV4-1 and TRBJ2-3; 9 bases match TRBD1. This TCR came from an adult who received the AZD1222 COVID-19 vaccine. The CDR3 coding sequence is TGCGCCAGCAGAACCACAGGGGGCTCAGATACGCAGTATTTT. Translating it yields CASRTTGGSDTQYF.